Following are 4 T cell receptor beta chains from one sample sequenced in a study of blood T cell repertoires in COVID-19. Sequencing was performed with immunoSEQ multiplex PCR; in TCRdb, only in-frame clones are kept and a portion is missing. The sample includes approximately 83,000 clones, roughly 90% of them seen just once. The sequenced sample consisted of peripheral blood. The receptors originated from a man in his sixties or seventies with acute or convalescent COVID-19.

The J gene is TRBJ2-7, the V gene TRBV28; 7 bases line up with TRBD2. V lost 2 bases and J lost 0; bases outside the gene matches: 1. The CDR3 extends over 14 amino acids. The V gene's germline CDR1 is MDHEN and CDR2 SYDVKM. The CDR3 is CASSLGGSSYEQYF. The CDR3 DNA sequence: TGTGCCAGCAGTTTAGGCGGGAGCTCCTACGAGCAGTACTTC.

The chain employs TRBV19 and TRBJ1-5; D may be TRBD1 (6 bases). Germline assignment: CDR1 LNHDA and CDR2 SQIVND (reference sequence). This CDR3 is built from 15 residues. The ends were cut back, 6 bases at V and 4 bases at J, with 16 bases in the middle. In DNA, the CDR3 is TGTGCCAGTAGCCCCCCCACAGGGCCAAATCAGCCCCAGCATTTT. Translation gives CASSPPTGPNQPQHF. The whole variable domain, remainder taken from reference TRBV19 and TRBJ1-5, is DGGITQSPKYLFRKEGQNVTLSCEQNLNHDAMYWYRQDPGQGLRLIYYSQIVNDFQKGDIAEGYSVSREKKESFPLTVTSAQKNPTAFYLCASSPPTGPNQPQHFGDGTRLSIL.

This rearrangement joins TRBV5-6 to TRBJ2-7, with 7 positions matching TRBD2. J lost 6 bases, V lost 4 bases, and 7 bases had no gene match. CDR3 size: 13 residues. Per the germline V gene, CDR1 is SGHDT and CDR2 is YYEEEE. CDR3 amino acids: CASSPGGLSEQYF. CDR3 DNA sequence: TGTGCCAGCAGCCCGGGGGGTCTGAGCGAGCAGTACTTC.

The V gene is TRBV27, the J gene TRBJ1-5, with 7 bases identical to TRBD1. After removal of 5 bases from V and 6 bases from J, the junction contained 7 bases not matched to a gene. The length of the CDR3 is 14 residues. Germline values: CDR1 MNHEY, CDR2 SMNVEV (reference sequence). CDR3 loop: CASSPRQGPQPQHF. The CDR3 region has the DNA TGTGCCAGCAGTCCCCGACAGGGTCCTCAGCCCCAGCATTTT.